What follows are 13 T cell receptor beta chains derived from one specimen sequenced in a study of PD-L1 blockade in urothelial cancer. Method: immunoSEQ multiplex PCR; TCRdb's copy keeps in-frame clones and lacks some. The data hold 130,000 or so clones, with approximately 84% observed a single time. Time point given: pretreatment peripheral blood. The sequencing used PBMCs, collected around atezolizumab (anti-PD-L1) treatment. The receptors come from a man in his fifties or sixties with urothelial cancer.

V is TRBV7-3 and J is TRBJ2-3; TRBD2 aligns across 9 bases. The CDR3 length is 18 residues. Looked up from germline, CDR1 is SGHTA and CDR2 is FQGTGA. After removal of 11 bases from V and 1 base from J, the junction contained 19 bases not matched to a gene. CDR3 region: CARRGGVAGKTCTDTQYF. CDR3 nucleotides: TGTGCCCGCCGCGGGGGGGTAGCGGGGAAAACATGCACAGATACGCAGTATTTT.

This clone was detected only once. The CDR3 DNA reads TGTGCCAGCAGCCAAGATTTCCTATTTTCCGAAGCTTTCTTT. Its translation: CASSQDFLFSEAFF. The gene calls are TRBV4-2 and TRBJ1-1; D unresolved. There are 14 residues in the CDR3. Deletions cut 0 bases from V and 8 bases from J, with 13 bases between. Germline V gene lookup returns CDR1 LGHNA and CDR2 YNFKEQ.

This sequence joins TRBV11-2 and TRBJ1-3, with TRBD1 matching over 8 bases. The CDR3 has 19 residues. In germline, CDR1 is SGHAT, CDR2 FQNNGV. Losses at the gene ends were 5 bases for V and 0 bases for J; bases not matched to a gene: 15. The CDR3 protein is CASSPKKTGGYYSGNTIYF. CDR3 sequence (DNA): TGTGCCAGCAGCCCCAAAAAAACAGGGGGTTACTACTCTGGAAACACCATATATTTT.

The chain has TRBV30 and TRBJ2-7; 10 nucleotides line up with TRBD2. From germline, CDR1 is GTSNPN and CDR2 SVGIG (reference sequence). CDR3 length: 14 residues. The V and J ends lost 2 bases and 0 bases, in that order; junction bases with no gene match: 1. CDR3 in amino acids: CAWSSSGSSYEQYF. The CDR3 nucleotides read TGTGCCTGGAGTTCTAGCGGGAGCTCCTACGAGCAGTACTTC.

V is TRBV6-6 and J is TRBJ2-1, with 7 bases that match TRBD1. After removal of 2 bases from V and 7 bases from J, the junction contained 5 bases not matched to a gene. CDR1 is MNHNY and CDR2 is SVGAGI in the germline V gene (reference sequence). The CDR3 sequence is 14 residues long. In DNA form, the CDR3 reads TGTGCCAGCAGTTACACGGGACAGCTGAATGAGCAGTTCTTC. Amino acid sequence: CASSYTGQLNEQFF.

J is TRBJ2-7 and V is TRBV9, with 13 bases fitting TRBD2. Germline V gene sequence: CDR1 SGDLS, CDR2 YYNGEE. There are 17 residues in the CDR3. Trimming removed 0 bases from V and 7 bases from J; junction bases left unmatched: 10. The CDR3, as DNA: TGTGCCAGCAGCGTAGCCCCCCCACTAGCGGGAGGGGGAGAGCAGTACTTC. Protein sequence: CASSVAPPLAGGGEQYF.

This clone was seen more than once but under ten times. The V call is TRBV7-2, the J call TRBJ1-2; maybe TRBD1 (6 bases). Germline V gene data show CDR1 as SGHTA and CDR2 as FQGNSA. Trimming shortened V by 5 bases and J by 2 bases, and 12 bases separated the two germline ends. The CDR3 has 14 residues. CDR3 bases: TGTGCCAGCAGCATGGACACAGGGAACTATGGCTACACCTTC. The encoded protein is CASSMDTGNYGYTF.

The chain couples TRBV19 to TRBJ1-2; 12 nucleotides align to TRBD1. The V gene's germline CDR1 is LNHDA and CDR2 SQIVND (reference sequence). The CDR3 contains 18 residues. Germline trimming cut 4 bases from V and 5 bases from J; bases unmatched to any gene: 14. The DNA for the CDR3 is TGTGCCAGTAGTACCCGCACCGGGACAGGGGGCGCCGGTTATGGCTACACCTTC. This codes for CASSTRTGTGGAGYGYTF.

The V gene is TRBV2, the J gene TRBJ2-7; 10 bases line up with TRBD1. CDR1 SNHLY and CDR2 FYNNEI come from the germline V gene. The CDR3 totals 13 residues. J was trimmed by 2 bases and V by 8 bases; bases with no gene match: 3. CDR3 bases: TGTGCCAGCGGGACAGGGGCCGCCTACGAGCAGTACTTC. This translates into CASGTGAAYEQYF.

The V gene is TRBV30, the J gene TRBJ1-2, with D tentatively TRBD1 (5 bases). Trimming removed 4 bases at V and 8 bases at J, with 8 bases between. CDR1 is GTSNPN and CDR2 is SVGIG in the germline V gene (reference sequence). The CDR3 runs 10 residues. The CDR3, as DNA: TGTGCCTGGAAAGGGGAAGGCTACACCTTC. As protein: CAWKGEGYTF.

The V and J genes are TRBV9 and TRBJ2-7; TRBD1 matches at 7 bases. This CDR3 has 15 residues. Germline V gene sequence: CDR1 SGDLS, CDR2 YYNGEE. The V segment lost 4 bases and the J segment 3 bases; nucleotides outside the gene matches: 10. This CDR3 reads CASSRFDRAGYEQYF. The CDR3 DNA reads TGTGCCAGCAGCCGCTTCGACAGGGCTGGCTACGAGCAGTACTTC.

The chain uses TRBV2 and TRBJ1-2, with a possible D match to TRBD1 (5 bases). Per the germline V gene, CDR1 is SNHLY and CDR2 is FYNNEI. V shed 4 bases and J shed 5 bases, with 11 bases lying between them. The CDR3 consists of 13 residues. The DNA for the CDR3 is TGTGCCAGCAGTGCCTTCGGGACTTATGGCTACACCTTC. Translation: CASSAFGTYGYTF.

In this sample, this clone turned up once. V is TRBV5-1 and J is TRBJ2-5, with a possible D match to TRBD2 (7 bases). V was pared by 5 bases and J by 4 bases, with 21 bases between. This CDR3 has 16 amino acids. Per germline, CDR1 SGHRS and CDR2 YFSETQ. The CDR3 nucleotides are TGCGCCAGCAGTCTTGATGGACACGCGGGGGCAGAGACCCAGTACTTC. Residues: CASSLDGHAGAETQYF.